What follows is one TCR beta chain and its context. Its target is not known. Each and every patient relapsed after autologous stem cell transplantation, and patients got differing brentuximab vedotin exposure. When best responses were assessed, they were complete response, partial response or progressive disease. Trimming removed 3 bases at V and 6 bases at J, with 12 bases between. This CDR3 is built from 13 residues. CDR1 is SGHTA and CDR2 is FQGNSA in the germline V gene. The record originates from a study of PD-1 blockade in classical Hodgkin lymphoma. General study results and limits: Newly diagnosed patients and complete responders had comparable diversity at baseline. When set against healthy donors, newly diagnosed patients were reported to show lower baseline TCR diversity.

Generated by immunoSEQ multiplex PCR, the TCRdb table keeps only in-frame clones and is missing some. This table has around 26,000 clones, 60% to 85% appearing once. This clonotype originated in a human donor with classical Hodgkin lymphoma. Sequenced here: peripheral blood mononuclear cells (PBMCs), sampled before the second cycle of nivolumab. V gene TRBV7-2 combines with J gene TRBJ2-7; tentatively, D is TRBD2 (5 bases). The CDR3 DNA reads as TGTGCCAGCAGCTTCGGACTTACTCGCGAGCAGTACTTC. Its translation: CASSFGLTREQYF. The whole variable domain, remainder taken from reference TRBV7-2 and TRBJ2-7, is GAGVSQSPSNKVTEKGKDVELRCDPISGHTALYWYRQSLGQGLEFLIYFQGNSAPDKSGLPSDRFSAERTGGSVSTLTIQRTQQEDSAVYLCASSFGLTREQYFGPGTRLTVT.